The rows below give T cell receptor beta chains drawn from one sample of a study of T-cell reconstitution after alpha-beta-depleted transplantation in children. TCRdb processed the PCR reads anew with MiXCR; each CDR3 protein has one entry. The sample lists about 200,000 distinct CDR3 sequences; roughly 7% were seen once. Sample: PBMCs, taken before TCRalphabeta/CD19-depleted stem cell transplant. These receptors were collected from a boy younger than 10 with acute lymphoblastic leukemia, due to receive a stem cell transplant. The CDR3 runs from the conserved cysteine through the conserved F or W. D genes are given only for firm matches. Part of the rows lack a size; the others show once, few, many or a class for expanded clones.

clone size | J gene | D gene | V gene | CDR3 DNA | CDR3 protein
many | TRBJ2-2 | . | TRBV7-9 | TGTGCCAGCAGCTTAGAACATTACACCGGGGAGCTGTTTTTT | CASSLEHYTGELFF
many | TRBJ2-1 | TRBD2 | TRBV28 | TGTGCCAGCAACCCTGGACAGGGACTAGCGGGAAGGGGACGTGAGCAGTTCTTC | CASNPGQGLAGRGREQFF
many | TRBJ2-7 | . | TRBV3-1 | TGTGCCAGCAGCCGACCCGACGCCTCTAGCTCCTACGAGCAGTACTTC | CASSRPDASSSYEQYF
many | TRBJ2-5 | . | TRBV12-3/TRBV12-4 | TGTGCCAGCAGTTACCGGCGGGAGACCCAGTACTTC | CASSYRRETQYF
many | TRBJ2-1 | TRBD2 | TRBV15 | TGTGCCACCAGCAGAGAAGCTAGCGGGGGTCCTCGACGTGAGCAGTTCTTC | CATSREASGGPRREQFF
few | TRBJ1-1 | . | TRBV7-9 | TGTGCCAGCAGCTTACCACAAGGACAGAACACTGAAGCTTTCTTT | CASSLPQGQNTEAFF
many | TRBJ2-1 | . | TRBV28 | TGTGCCAGCAGGCCGCAGGGGAATGAGCAGTTCTTC | CASRPQGNEQFF
few | TRBJ2-1 | . | TRBV5-1 | TGCGCCAGCAGCCTATCGGGACAGGGCGGCCTAGCGGGGGTCAATGAGCAGTTCTTC | CASSLSGQGGLAGVNEQFF
many | TRBJ2-1 | TRBD2 | TRBV19 | TGTGCCAGTATTCTACCGGGACTAGCGATCCCCTACAATGAGCAGTTCTTC | CASILPGLAIPYNEQFF
many | TRBJ2-5 | . | TRBV27 | TGTGCCAGCAGTCCGGGAGTAGTCAAGGGGGAGACCCAGTACTTC | CASSPGVVKGETQYF
many | TRBJ2-7 | . | TRBV20-1 | TGCAGTGCTAGAAGGCAACTGGCTAGCCTAGCCTACGAGCAGTACTTC | CSARRQLASLAYEQYF
many | TRBJ1-5 | . | TRBV12-3/TRBV12-4 | TGTGCCAGCAGCACGGGGGGGTATCAGCCCCAGCATTTT | CASSTGGYQPQHF
many | TRBJ2-5 | TRBD1 | TRBV28 | TGTGCCAGCAGTTCCCAAGGACAGGGAAGAGAGACCCAGTACTTC | CASSSQGQGRETQYF
many | TRBJ1-1 | TRBD1 | TRBV14 | TGTGCCAGCAGCCAAGACCGAGGGACAGGGAACACTGAAGCTTTCTTT | CASSQDRGTGNTEAFF
. | TRBJ1-5 | . | TRBV20-1 | TGCAGTGCTACCGTACCGTGGGCCCTCAATCAGCCCCAGCATTTT | CSATVPWALNQPQHF
many | TRBJ2-7 | TRBD2 | TRBV5-6 | TGTGCCAGCAGCTTTTGGACTAGCGGGGTATACGAGCAGTACTTC | CASSFWTSGVYEQYF
many | TRBJ2-3 | TRBD2 | TRBV9 | TGTGCCAGCAGCTTATCAGCCGGGACTAGCGCCACAGATACGCAGTATTTT | CASSLSAGTSATDTQYF
many | TRBJ1-1 | . | TRBV5-4 | TGTGCCAGCAGCCCGAGGGCAGTGAACACTGAAGCTTTCTTT | CASSPRAVNTEAFF
. | TRBJ2-6 | . | TRBV7-3 | TGTGCCAGCAGCTTAGGTCGCTCTGGGGCCAACGTCCTGACTTTC | CASSLGRSGANVLTF
many | TRBJ1-4 | . | TRBV4-2 | TGTGCCAGCAGCCAAGATTTGGATGAAAAACTGTTTTTT | CASSQDLDEKLFF
many | TRBJ2-4 | . | TRBV18 | TGTGCCAGCTCACCACCCCAGATTACCATTCAGTACTTC | CASSPPQITIQYF
many | TRBJ2-1 | . | TRBV7-9 | TGTGCCAGCAGCTTAGTTGGGGCTGAGCAGTTCTTC | CASSLVGAEQFF